Given below is one T cell receptor beta chain in context. Germline trimming cut 5 bases from V and 5 bases from J; bases unmatched to any gene: 6. The CDR3 totals 13 residues. CDR1 and CDR2 (germline): SGHRS, YFSETQ. The data stem from a study of blood T cell repertoires in COVID-19. Overall study: There were acute and convalescent COVID-19 samples, and they came from the United States, Italy and Spain. The analysed material was cDNA or gDNA that came from T cells, B-cell-depleted T cells, or PBMCs.

Authors' data handling: It was from reference gene primer amplification that nucleated cell counts were estimated. Produced via immunoSEQ multiplex PCR; TCRdb's table is partial and in-frame only. The V and J calls and clone size come from that table; D and trimming were worked out from the DNA. This table holds 84,000 or so clones, around 80% found once. This receptor was taken from a woman of 80 years or more with acute or convalescent COVID-19. V and J are TRBV5-1 and TRBJ1-2; 7 nucleotides align to TRBD1. The sequencing sample was made of peripheral blood. As DNA, the CDR3 is TGCGCCAGCAGTGACACAGGGGCTTATGGCTACACCTTC. Residues: CASSDTGAYGYTF.